Detailed here is one TCR beta chain. Antigen specificity is unknown. The sample belongs to a study of T-cell reconstitution after alpha-beta-depleted transplantation in children. General study results and limits: Once a year had passed after transplant, T-cell counts and diversity came mostly from newly produced T cells. Reports say that about two months after transplant, the alpha-beta T cells came out of several hundred graft clones that had expanded.

Unique molecular identifiers were built into the TCRbeta library. In TCRdb, the PCR reads were re-called with MiXCR into one record per CDR3 protein. This sample has about 830,000 distinct CDR3 sequences; about 15% occur once, and the top ten carry approximately 5%. The TCR sequence derives from a male patient between 10 and 17 years old who had a stem cell transplant for acute lymphoblastic leukemia, so the T cells may come from the graft donor. The sample consisted of PBMCs, mostly from graft donor cells, taken 360 days after TCRalphabeta/CD19-depleted stem cell transplant.

The CDR3 DNA sequence: TGTGCCAGCAACGTAGGGTGGGCTGGGGCCAACGTCCTGACTTTC. It codes for CASNVGWAGANVLTF. The J gene is TRBJ2-6, the V gene TRBV7-9; D call uncertain. The CDR3 contains 15 residues. V shed 7 bases and J shed 2 bases, with 12 bases lying between them. Germline-derived CDR1 and CDR2 are SEHNR and FQNEAQ (reference sequence).